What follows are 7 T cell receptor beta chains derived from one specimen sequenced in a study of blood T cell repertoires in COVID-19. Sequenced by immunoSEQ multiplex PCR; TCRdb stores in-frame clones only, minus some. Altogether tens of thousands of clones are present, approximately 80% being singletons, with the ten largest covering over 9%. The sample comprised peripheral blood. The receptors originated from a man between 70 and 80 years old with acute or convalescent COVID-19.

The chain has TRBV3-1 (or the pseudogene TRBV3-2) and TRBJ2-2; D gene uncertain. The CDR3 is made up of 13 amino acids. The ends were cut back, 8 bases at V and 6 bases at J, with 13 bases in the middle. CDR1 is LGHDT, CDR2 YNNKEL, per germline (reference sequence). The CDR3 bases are TGTGCCAGCCGAACTGCTTATTCCGGGGAGCTGTTTTTT. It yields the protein CASRTAYSGELFF.

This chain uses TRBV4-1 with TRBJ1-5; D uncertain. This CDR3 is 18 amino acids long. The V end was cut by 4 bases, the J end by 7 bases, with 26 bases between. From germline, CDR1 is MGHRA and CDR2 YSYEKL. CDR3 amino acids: CASSRFHLLREASQPQHF. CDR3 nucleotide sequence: TGCGCCAGCAGCCGATTCCACCTTCTTAGGGAGGCTAGCCAGCCCCAGCATTTT.

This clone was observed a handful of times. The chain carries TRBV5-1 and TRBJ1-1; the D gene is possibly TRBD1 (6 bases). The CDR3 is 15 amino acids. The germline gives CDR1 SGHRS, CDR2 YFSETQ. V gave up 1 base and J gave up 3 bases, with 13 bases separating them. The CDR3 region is CASSLTGSPYTEAFF. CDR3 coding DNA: TGCGCCAGCAGCTTGACAGGGTCCCCCTACACTGAAGCTTTCTTT.

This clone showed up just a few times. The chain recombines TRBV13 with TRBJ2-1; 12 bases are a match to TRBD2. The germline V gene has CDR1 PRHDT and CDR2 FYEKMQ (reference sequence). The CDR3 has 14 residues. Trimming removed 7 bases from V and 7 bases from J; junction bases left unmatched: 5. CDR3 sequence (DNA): TGTGCCAGCATCCTAGCGGGGGGGAAAAATGAGCAGTTCTTC. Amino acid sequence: CASILAGGKNEQFF.

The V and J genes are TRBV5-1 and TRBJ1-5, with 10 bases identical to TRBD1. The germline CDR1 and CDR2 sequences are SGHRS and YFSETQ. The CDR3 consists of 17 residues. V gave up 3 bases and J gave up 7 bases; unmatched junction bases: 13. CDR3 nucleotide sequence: TGCGCCAGCAGCTCTCGTCCCACCGGGACAGGGGTACAGCCCCAGCATTTT. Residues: CASSSRPTGTGVQPQHF.

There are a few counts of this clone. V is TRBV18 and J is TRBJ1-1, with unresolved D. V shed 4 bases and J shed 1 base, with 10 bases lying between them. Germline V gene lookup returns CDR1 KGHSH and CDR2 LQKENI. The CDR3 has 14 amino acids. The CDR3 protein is CASSRPTENTEAFF. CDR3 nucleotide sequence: TGTGCCAGCTCACGCCCCACAGAGAACACTGAAGCTTTCTTT.

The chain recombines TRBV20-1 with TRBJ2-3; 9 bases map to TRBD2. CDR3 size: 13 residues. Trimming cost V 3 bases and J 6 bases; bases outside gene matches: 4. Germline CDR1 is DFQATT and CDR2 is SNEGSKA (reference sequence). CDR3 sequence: CSASQSGGDTQYF. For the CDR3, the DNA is TGCAGTGCTAGTCAGAGCGGGGGGGATACGCAGTATTTT.